This is a list of T cell receptor beta chains from one sample in a study of monozygotic twins with inflammatory bowel disease. For each CDR3 protein, TCRdb gives one entry from its re-call of the 5' RACE reads, without DNA. The repertoire table contains about 170,000 distinct CDR3 sequences. Sequenced input: blood. The origin of the receptors is a human donor with ulcerative colitis or Crohn's disease, or a healthy co-twin of an affected twin (not recorded which). Both conserved end residues are part of each CDR3.

j_call: TRBJ2-5
v_call: TRBV5-1
cdr3_aa: CASSPGTAETQYF

j_call: TRBJ2-7
v_call: TRBV6-1
cdr3_aa: CASSLTLAGATSYEQYF

j_call: TRBJ2-3
v_call: TRBV10-3
cdr3_aa: CAISAIQGTDTQYF

j_call: TRBJ1-1
v_call: TRBV29-1
cdr3_aa: CSGTRPNTEAFF

j_call: TRBJ1-3
v_call: TRBV6-6
cdr3_aa: CASRDSSGNTIYF

j_call: TRBJ1-2
v_call: TRBV5-1
cdr3_aa: CASSLLLGAQVDYGYTF

j_call: TRBJ2-4
v_call: TRBV11-2
cdr3_aa: CASSRRVGAKNIQYF

j_call: TRBJ2-2
v_call: TRBV5-1
cdr3_aa: CASSPGRGGKTGELFF

j_call: TRBJ2-1
v_call: TRBV7-2
cdr3_aa: CASSLSGNYNEQFF

j_call: TRBJ1-1
v_call: TRBV25-1
cdr3_aa: CASSGGGTYTEAFF